This T cell receptor beta chain was profiled in a study of identical twins. With respect to this clonotype: Antigen: not known.

Healthy Caucasians, and only they, were the donors. J gave up 5 bases and V 2 bases, and 13 bases lay outside the gene matches. The germline V gene has CDR1 KGHDR and CDR2 SFDVKD. The CDR3 runs to 18 residues. General study findings and limits: For out-of-frame alpha sequences shared by twins, low generation probability was in excess. Fewer insertions were carried by abundant cord blood beta clonotypes, but none was seen in memory repertoires.

TCRdb re-analysed the 5' RACE reads in MiXCR, keeping a single row per CDR3 protein. The sample has 400,000 to 650,000 distinct CDR3 sequences, around 20% seen once; the top ten hold 0.91%. The same sample was also used in a study of T cells expressing NK-cell markers.

The chain is built from TRBV24-1 and TRBJ2-2, with TRBD1 identical over 7 bases. This receptor was obtained from a young woman in good health. The sequenced material came from CD4+ T cells sorted from blood. CDR3 in DNA: TGTGCCACCAGTGATTCCCTCCGACAGGGCGGGTTAACCGGGGAGCTGTTTTTT. As protein: CATSDSLRQGGLTGELFF.